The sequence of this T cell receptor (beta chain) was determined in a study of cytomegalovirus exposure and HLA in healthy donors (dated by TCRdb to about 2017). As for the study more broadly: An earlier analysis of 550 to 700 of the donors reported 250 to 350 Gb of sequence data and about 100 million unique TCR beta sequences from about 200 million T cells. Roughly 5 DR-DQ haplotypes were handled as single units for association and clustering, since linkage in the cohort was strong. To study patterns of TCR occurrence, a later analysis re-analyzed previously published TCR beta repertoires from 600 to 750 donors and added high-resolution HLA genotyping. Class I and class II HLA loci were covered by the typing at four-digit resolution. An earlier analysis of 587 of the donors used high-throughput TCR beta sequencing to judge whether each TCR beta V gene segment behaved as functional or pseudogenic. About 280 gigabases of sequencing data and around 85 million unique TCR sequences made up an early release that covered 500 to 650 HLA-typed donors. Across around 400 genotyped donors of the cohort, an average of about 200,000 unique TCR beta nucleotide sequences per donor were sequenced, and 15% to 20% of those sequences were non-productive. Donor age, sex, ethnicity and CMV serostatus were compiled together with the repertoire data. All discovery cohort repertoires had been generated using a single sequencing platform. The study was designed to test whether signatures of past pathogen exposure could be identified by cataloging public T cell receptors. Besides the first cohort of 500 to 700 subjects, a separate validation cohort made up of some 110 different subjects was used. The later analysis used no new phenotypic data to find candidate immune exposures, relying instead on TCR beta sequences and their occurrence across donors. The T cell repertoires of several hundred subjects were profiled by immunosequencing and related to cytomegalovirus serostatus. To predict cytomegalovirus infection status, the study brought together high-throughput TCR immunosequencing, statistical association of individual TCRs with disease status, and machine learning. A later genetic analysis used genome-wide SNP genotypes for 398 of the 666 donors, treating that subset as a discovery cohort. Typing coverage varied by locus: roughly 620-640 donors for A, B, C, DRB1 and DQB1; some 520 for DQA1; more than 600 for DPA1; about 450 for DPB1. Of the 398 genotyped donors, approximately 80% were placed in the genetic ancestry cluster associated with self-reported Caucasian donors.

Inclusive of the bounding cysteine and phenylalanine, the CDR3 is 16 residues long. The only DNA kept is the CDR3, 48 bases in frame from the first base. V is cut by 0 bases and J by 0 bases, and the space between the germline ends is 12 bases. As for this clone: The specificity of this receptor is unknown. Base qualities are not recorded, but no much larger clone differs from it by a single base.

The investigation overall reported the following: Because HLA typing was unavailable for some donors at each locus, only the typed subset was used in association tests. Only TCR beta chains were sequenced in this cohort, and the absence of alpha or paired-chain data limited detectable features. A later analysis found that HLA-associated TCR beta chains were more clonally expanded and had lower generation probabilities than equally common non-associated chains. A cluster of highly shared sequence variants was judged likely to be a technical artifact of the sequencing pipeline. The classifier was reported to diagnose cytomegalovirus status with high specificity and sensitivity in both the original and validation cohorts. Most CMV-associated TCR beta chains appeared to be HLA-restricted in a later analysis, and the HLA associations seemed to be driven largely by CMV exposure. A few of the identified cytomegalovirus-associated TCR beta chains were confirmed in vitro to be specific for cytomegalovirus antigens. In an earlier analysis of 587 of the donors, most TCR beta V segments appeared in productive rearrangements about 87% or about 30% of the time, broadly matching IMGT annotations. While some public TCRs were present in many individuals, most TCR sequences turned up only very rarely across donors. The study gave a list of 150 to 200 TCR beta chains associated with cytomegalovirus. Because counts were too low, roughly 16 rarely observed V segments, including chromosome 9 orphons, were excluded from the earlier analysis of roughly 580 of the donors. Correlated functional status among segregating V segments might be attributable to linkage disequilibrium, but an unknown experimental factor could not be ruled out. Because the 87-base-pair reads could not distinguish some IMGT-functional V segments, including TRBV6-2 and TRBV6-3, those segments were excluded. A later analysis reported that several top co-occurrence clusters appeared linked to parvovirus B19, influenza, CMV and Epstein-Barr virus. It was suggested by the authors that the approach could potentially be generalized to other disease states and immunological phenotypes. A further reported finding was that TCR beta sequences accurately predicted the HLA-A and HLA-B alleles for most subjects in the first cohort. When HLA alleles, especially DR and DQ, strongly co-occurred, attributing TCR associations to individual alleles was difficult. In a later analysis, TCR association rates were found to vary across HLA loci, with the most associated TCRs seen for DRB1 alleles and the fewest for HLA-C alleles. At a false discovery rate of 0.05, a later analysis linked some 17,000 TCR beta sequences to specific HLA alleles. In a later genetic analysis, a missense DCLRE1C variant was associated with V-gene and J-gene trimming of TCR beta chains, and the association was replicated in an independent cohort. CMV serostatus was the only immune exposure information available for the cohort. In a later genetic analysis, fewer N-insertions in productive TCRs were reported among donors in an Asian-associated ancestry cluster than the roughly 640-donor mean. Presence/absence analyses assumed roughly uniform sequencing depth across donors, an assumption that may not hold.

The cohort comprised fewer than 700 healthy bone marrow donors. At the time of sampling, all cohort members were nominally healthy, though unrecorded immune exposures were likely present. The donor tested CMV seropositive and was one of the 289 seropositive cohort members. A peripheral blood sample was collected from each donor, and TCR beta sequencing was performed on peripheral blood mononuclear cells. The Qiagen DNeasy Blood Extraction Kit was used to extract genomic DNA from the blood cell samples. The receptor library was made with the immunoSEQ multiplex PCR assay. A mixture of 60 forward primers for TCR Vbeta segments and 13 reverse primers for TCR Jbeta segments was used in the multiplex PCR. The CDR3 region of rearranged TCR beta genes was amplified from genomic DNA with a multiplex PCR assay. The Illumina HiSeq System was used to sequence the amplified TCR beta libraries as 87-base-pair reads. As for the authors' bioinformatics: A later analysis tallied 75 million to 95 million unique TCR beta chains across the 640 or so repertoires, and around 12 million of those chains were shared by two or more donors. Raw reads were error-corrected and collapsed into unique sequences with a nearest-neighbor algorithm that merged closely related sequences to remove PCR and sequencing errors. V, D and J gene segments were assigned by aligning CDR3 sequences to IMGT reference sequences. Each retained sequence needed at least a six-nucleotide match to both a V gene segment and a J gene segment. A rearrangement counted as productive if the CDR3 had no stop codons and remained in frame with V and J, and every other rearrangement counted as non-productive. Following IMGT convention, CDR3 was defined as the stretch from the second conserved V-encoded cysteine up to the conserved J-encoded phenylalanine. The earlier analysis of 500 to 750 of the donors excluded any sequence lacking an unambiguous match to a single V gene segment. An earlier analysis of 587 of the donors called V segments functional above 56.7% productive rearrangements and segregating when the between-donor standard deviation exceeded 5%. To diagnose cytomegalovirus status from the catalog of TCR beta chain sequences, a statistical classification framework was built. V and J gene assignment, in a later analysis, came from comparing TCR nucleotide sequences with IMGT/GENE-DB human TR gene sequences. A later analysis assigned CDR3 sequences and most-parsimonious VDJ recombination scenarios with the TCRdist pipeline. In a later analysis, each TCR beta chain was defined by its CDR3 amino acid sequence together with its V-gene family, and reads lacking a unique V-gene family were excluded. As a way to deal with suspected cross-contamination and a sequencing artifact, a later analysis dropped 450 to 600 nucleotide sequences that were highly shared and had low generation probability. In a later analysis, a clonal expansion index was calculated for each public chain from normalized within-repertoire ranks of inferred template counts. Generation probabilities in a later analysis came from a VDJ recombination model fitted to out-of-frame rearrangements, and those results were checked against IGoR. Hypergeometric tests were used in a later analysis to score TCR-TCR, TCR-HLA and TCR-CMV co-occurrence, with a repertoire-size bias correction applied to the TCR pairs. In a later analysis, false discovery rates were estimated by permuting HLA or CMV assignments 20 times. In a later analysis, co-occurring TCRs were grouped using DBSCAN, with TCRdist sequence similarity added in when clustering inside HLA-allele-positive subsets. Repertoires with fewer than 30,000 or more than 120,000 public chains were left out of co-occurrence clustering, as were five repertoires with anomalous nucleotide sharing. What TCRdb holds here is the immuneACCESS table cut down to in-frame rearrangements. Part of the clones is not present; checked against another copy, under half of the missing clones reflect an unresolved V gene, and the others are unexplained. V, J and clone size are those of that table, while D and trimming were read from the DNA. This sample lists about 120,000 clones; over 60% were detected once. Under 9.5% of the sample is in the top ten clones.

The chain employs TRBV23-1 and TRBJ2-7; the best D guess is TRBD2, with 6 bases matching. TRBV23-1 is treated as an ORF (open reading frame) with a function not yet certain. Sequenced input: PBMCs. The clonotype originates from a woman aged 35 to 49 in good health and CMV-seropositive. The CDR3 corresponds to CASSQSIASVSYEQYF. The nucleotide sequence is TGCGCCAGCAGTCAATCGATAGCTAGCGTCTCCTACGAGCAGTACTTC.